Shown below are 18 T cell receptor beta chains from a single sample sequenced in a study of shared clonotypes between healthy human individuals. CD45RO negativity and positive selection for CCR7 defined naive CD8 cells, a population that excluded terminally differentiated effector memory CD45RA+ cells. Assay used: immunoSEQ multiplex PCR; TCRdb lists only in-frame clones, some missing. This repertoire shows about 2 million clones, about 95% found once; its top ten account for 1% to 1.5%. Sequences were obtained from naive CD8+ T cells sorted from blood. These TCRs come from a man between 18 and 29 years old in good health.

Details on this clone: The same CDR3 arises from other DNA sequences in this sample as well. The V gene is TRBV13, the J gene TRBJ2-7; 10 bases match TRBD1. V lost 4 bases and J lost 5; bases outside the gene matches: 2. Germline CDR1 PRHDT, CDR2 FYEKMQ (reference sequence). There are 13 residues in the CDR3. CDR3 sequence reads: CASSSGQGDEQYF. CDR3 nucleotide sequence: TGTGCCAGCAGCTCCGGACAGGGGGACGAGCAGTACTTC.

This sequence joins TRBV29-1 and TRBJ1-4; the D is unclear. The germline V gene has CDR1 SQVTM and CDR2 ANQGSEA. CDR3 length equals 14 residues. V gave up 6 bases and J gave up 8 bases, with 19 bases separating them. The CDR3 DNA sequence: TGCAGCGTCTCCGACACTCTCAACGGGGAAAAACTGTTTTTT. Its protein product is CSVSDTLNGEKLFF.

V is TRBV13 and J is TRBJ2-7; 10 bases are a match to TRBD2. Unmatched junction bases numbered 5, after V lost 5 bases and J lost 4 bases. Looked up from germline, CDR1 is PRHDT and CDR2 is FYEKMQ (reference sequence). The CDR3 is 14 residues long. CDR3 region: CASSLRAGGYEQYF. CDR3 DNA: TGTGCCAGCAGCCTACGAGCGGGAGGGTACGAGCAGTACTTC.

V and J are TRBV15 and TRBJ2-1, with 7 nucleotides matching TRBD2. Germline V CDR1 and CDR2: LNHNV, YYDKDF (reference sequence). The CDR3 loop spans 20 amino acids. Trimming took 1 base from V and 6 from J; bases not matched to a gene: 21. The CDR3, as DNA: TGTGCCACCAGCAGAGGGGCCGGGGTGATCACTAGCGAGGGATCCAATGAGCAGTTCTTC. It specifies CATSRGAGVITSEGSNEQFF.

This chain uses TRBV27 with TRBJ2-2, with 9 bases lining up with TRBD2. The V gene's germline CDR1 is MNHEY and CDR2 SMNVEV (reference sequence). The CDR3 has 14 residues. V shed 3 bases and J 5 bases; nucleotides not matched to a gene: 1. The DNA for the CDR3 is TGTGCCAGCAGTTTCCTAGCGGGGACCGGGGAGCTGTTTTTT. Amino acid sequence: CASSFLAGTGELFF.

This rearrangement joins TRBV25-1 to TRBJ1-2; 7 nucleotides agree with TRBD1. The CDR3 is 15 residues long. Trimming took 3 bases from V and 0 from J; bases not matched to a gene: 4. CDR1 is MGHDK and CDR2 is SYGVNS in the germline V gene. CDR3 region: CASSDGTAANYGYTF. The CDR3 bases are TGTGCCAGCAGTGATGGGACAGCAGCTAACTATGGCTACACCTTC.

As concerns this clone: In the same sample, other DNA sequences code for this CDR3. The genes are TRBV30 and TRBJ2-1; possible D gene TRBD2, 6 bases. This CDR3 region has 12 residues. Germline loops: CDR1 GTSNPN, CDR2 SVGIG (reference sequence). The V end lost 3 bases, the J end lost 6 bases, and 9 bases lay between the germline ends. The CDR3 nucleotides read TGTGCCTGGAGCGAAGCGGGCAATGAGCAGTTCTTC. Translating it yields CAWSEAGNEQFF.

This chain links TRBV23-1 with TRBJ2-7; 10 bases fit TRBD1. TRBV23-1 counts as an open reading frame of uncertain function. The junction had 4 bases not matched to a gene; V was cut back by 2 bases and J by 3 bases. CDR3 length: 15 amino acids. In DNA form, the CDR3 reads TGCGCCAGCAGTCAACCCCGGACAGGGGGCTACGAGCAGTACTTC. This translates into CASSQPRTGGYEQYF.

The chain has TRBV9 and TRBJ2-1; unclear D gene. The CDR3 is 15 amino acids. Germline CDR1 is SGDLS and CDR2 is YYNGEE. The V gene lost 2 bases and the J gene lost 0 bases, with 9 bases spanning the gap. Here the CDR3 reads CASSVQPGSYNEQFF. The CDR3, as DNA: TGTGCCAGCAGCGTCCAGCCAGGCTCCTACAATGAGCAGTTCTTC.

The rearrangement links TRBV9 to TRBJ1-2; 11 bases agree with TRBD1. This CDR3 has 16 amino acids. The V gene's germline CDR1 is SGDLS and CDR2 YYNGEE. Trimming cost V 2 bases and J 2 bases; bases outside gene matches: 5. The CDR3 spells CASSVGTGGLNYGYTF. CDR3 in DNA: TGTGCCAGCAGCGTTGGGACAGGGGGACTGAACTATGGCTACACCTTC.

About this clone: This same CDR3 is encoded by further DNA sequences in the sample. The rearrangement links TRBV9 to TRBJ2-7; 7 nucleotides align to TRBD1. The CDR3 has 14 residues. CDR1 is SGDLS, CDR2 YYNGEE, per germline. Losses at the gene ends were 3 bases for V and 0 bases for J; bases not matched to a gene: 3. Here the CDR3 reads CASSGGDSSYEQYF. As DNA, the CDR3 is TGTGCCAGCAGCGGAGGGGACAGCTCCTACGAGCAGTACTTC. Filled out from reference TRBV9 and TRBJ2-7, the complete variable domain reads DSGVTQTPKHLITATGQRVTLRCSPRSGDLSVYWYQQSLDQGLQFLIQYYNGEERAKGNILERFSAQQFPDLHSELNLSSLELGDSALYFCASSGGDSSYEQYFGPGTRLTVT.

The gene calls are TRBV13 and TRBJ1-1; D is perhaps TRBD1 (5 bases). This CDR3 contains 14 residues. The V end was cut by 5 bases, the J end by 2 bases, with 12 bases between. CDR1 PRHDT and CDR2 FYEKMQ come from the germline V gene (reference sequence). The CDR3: CASSIRAPNTEAFF. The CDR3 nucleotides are TGTGCCAGCAGCATCAGGGCCCCTAACACTGAAGCTTTCTTT.

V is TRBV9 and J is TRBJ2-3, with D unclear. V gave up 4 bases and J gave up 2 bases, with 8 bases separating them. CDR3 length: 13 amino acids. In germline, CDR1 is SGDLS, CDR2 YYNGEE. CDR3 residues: CASSILYTDTQYF. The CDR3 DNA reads TGTGCCAGCAGCATACTCTACACAGATACGCAGTATTTT.

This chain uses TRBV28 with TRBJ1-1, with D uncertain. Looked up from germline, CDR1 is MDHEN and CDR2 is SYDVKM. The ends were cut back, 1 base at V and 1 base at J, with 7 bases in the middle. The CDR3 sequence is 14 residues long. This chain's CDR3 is CASSLSPGNTEAFF. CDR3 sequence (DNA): TGTGCCAGCAGTTTATCGCCCGGGAACACTGAAGCTTTCTTT.

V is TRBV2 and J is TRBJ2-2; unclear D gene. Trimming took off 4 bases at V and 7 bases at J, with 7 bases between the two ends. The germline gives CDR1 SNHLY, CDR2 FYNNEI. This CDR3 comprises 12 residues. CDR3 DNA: TGTGCCAGCAGTGGATCGGGCGGGGAGCTGTTTTTT. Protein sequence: CASSGSGGELFF.

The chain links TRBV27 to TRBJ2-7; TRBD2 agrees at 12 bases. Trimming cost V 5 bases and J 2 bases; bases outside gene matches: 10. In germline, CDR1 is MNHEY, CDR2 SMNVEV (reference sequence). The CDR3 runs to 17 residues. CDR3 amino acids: CASSLSPTSGSAYEQYF. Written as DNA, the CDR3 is TGTGCCAGCAGTCTGAGCCCGACTAGCGGGAGTGCCTACGAGCAGTACTTC.

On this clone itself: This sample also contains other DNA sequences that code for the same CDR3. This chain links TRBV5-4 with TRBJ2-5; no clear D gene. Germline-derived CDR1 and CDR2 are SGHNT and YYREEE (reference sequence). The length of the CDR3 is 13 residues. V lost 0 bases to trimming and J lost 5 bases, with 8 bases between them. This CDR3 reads CASSLEGGETQYF. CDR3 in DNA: TGTGCCAGCAGCTTGGAGGGTGGGGAGACCCAGTACTTC.

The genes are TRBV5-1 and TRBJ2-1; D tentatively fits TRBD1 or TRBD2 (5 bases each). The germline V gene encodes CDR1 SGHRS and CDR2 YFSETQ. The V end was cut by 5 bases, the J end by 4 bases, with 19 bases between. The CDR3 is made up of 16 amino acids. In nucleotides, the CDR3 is TGCGCCAGCAGTCCCCTCCCTACGGGGCAATACAATGAGCAGTTCTTC. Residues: CASSPLPTGQYNEQFF.